This T cell receptor (beta chain) was obtained from a study of T cell repertoires in cytomegalovirus infection. V gave up 7 bases and J gave up 1 base, with 19 bases separating them. CDR3 length: 15 amino acids. Germline V CDR1 and CDR2: SQVTM, ANQGSEA. TCRdb independently ran MiXCR on the reads; one entry per CDR3 protein. The table lists more than 140,000 distinct CDR3 sequences, 5.5% to 8% of them singletons. This clonotype was counted many times. The sequence derives from a human donor in good health (CMV status not recorded). Some clones in this sample may be carry-over from other donors' samples. Input material: PBMCs. This chain connects TRBV29-1 to TRBJ1-1; possible D gene TRBD1, 5 bases. As DNA, the CDR3 is TGCAGCGCCGCTCGACAGATTTTAGCGAACACTGAAGCTTTCTTT. This encodes CSAARQILANTEAFF.